This T cell receptor (beta chain) was recorded in a study of identifying expanded T cells in peripheral blood. Germline V gene lookup returns CDR1 SGHDT and CDR2 YYEEEE. This CDR3 is 14 amino acids long. The V gene end was trimmed by 4 bases and the J gene end by 7 bases; junction bases not matched to a gene: 10. During the collection period, no donor immune events like infections were recorded. Method: immunoSEQ multiplex PCR; TCRdb's copy keeps in-frame clones and lacks some. The data show some 93,000 clones, 88% seen once. Comment on this clone: Its antigen remains unknown.

Overall study findings and caveats: Technical replicates showed around 1.2 changed clones; roughly two weeks roughly 18; four weeks 19. Across healthy donors, higher total template counts meant significantly greater roughly two-week count variance.

The sequencing sample was made of blood. This sequence joins TRBV5-6 and TRBJ1-1; 7 nucleotides match TRBD1. The clonotype comes from a person aged 18 to 70 in good health. The CDR3 DNA reads TGTGCCAGCAGCCGTAGACAGGGAACGAATGAAGCTTTCTTT. Translating gives CASSRRQGTNEAFF.